The clone carrying this T cell receptor (beta chain) was observed many times. The antigen remains unidentified. This sample was included in a study of response to subunit inactivated influenza vaccine. Each CDR3 protein is one row after TCRdb ran MiXCR on the RT-PCR reads. The sample holds 550,000 to 600,000 distinct CDR3 sequences; 12% are singletons and the top ten take 9.5% to 13%. General study findings and limits: Authors proposed each seasonal influenza vaccination draws in few new T cells.

Germline V CDR1 and CDR2: DFQATT, SNEGSKA (reference sequence). The CDR3 length is 11 residues. V lost 1 base and J lost 4, with 5 bases in between. The clonotype originates from a man aged 50-60 years who received an inactivated influenza vaccine. Specimen: PBMCs from blood, collected on the day of vaccination. The rearrangement uses TRBV20-1 and TRBJ2-7; no definite D call. The DNA for the CDR3 is TGCAGTGCTAGAGTCGGGTACGAGCAGTACTTC. Translated, it gives CSARVGYEQYF.